This T cell receptor (beta chain) was recovered during a study of T-cell reconstitution after alpha-beta-depleted transplantation in children. Germline values: CDR1 SGHTA, CDR2 FQGTGA. The CDR3 is 20 residues long. V lost 0 bases to trimming and J lost 2 bases; unmatched junction nucleotides: 11. Unique molecular identifiers were used to barcode this TCRbeta library. From the PCR reads, TCRdb called clonotypes with MiXCR, one entry per CDR3 protein. This table has hundreds of thousands of distinct CDR3 sequences, almost 8% appearing once. General study results and limits: Newly produced T cells mostly provided counts and TCRbeta diversity after one year, as hyperexpanded clones declined. About two months after transplant, alpha-beta T cells reportedly came from several hundred expanded graft clones. High day-60 TCRbeta diversity in some patients came from surviving recipient T cells and thymic progenitors.

On this clonotype: Its antigen remains unidentified.

The sample in question was peripheral blood, obtained 360 days after TCRalphabeta/CD19-depleted stem cell transplant. The receptor's source is a female patient aged 2 to 10 who had a stem cell transplant for Fanconi anemia, so the T cells may come from the graft donor. The chain recombines TRBV7-3 with TRBJ2-6, with TRBD1 matching 9 bases. CDR3 region: CASSLTGGTGGRTGANVLTF. In nucleotides, the CDR3 is TGTGCCAGCAGCTTAACAGGAGGAACAGGGGGCAGGACTGGGGCCAACGTCCTGACTTTC.